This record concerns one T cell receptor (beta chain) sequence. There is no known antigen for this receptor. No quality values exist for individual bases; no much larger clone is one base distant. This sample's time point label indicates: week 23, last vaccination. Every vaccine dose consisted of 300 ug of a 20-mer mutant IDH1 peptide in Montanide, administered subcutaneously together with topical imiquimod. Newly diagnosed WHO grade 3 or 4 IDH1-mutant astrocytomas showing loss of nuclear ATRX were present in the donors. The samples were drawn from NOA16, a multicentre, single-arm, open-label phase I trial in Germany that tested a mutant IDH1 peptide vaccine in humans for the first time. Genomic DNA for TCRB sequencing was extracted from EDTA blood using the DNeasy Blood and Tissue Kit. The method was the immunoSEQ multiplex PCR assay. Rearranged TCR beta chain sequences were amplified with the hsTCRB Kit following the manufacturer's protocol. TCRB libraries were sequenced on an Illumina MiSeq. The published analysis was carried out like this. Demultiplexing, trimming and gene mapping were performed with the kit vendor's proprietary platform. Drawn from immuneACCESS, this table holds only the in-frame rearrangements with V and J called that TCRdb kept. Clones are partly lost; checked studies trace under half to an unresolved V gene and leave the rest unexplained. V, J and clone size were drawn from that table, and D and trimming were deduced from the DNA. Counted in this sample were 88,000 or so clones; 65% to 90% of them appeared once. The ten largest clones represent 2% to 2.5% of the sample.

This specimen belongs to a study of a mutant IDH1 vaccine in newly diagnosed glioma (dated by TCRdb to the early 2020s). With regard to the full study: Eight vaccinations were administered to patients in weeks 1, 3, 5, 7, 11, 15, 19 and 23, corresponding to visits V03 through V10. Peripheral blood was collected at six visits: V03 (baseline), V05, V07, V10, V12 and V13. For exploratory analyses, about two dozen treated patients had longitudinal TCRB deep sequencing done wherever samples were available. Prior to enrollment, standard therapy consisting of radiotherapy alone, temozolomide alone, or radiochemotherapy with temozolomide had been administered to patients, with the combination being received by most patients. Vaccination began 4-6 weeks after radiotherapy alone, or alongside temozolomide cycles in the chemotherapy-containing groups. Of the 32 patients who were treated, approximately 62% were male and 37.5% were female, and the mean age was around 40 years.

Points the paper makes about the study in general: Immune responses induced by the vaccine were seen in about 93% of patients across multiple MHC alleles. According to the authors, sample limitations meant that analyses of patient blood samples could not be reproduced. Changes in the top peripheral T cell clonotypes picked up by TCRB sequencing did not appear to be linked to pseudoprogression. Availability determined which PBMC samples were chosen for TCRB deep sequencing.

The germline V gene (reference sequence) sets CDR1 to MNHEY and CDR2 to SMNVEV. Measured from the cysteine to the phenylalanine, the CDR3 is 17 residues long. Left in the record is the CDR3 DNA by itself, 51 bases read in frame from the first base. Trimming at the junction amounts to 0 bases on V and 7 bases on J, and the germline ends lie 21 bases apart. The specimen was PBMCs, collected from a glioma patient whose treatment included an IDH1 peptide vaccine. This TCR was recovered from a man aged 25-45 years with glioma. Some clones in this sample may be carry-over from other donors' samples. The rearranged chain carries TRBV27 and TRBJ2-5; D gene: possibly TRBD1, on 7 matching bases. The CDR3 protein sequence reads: CASSLSVPQGVGGTQYF. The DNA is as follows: TGTGCCAGCAGTTTATCGGTCCCCCAGGGGGTGGGAGGGACCCAGTACTTC.